The clone carrying this TCR beta chain was seen repeatedly, ten times or more. This specimen comes from a study of T cell repertoires in cytomegalovirus infection. At the level of the study: Signatures in public TCR beta sequences pointed to both CMV infection and matching HLA type.

MiXCR, applied by TCRdb to the reads, yields one record per CDR3 protein. The sample includes over 250,000 distinct CDR3 sequences, roughly 25% seen only once; the top ten take more than 11%. Germline CDR1 SGHTA, CDR2 FQGNSA. The CDR3 loop spans 15 amino acids. V shed 3 bases and J 1 base; nucleotides not matched to a gene: 3. The chain joins TRBV7-2 to TRBJ2-1; 7 nucleotides line up with TRBD1. The clonotype comes from a human donor in good health (CMV status not recorded). Some clones in this sample may be carry-over from other donors' samples. Sequencing was done on a sample of PBMCs. This CDR3 is CASSFRQGSYNEQFF. The CDR3 nucleotides read TGTGCCAGCAGCTTTAGACAGGGTTCCTACAATGAGCAGTTCTTC.